The TCR beta chain under discussion was sequenced for a study of vaccination and CD4 T cells after COVID-19. Specified treatment: approximately 9-day PBMC culture with coronavirus spike peptide pools or control peptides (ViraFEST assay). As concerns this clonotype: Its antigen is currently unknown.

V was trimmed by 2 bases and J by 4 bases, leaving 8 bases between them. Germline V gives CDR1 MDHEN, CDR2 SYDVKM. This CDR3 is built from 13 residues. The Oncomine TCR Beta short-read assay sequenced DNA from cultured CD4+ T cells. TCRdb called the PCR reads again in MiXCR, with one record for every CDR3 protein. Among 20,000 to 25,000 distinct CDR3 sequences listed, roughly half were seen once. This chain links TRBV28 with TRBJ1-1, with a tentative D call TRBD1 (5 bases). The TCR originated in a human donor who had recovered from COVID-19. Specimen: CD4+ T cells from blood, cultured in vitro. This CDR3 is CASSLQGTTEAFF. For the CDR3, the DNA is TGTGCCAGCAGTTTACAGGGAACCACTGAAGCTTTCTTT.